What follows describes a single TCR beta chain. Some clones are missing from TCRdb's copy, which holds only in-frame ones; the method was immunoSEQ multiplex PCR. The table lists around 100,000 clones, around 87% of them singletons. This specimen belongs to a study of T cell responses to AZD1222 COVID-19 vaccine. Germline lookup yields CDR1 SGHRS and CDR2 YFSETQ. Trimming took 0 bases from V and 7 from J; bases not matched to a gene: 6. The CDR3 is 15 amino acids. The receptor was isolated from an adult in good health. This specimen was peripheral blood, taken on day 0 of MenACWY control vaccination. J is TRBJ1-2 and V is TRBV5-1; TRBD1 matches 10 bases. The CDR3 bases are TGCGCCAGCAGCTTGGCCAGCGGGACAGGGGCTGGCTACACCTTC. Amino acid sequence: CASSLASGTGAGYTF.